These 30 T cell receptor beta chains came from one sample sequenced in a study of blood T cell repertoires in COVID-19. The data were produced by immunoSEQ multiplex PCR, yet TCRdb's version contains in-frame clones alone and is incomplete. Of 250,000 or so clones in the sample, roughly 86% are singletons; the top ten hold roughly 1.6%. The sample was PBMCs or T cells enriched from blood (not recorded which). Source of these receptors: a woman aged 45-65 years who had recovered from COVID-19.

The J gene is TRBJ2-3, the V gene TRBV5-4; 14 nucleotides align to TRBD2. The CDR3 length is 18 residues. V gave up 0 bases and J gave up 1 base; unmatched junction bases: 4. CDR1 and CDR2 from the germline V gene are SGHNT and YYREEE (reference sequence). The DNA of the CDR3 is TGTGCCAGCAGCTTGGGACTAGCGGGAGGGCAGGGCACAGATACGCAGTATTTT. Translation: CASSLGLAGGQGTDTQYF.

The V call is TRBV19, the J call TRBJ1-4; 7 positions match TRBD1. J gave up 0 bases and V 6 bases, and 10 bases lay outside the gene matches. CDR3 length: 17 amino acids. Germline values: CDR1 LNHDA, CDR2 SQIVND (reference sequence). The DNA of the CDR3 is TGTGCCAGTAGGCCGGGACAGCGAAGTGCAACTAATGAAAAACTGTTTTTT. The encoded protein is CASRPGQRSATNEKLFF.

The gene calls are TRBV30 and TRBJ2-2, with 9 bases that match TRBD2. The J segment lost 3 bases and the V segment lost 3 bases, leaving 5 bases of the junction unmatched. This CDR3 region has 15 residues. Germline V lookup: CDR1 GTSNPN, CDR2 SVGIG (reference sequence). The CDR3 protein is CAWRESGRYTGELFF. In DNA, the CDR3 is TGTGCCTGGAGGGAAAGCGGGAGGTACACCGGGGAGCTGTTTTTT.

The chain couples TRBV2 to TRBJ1-2; 9 nucleotides align to TRBD1. The V gene's germline CDR1 is SNHLY and CDR2 FYNNEI. V lost 5 bases and J lost 4; bases outside the gene matches: 5. This CDR3 spans 14 amino acids. CDR3 region: CASSLTGGGYGYTF. As DNA, the CDR3 is TGTGCCAGCAGTTTGACAGGGGGAGGCTATGGCTACACCTTC.

The chain joins TRBV10-3 to TRBJ1-3; 10 bases are a match to TRBD1. The CDR3 extends over 16 amino acids. Germline V gene data show CDR1 as ENHRY and CDR2 as SYGVKD. V trimming: 6 bases; J trimming: 4 bases; junction bases outside the gene matches: 9. The CDR3, as DNA: TGTGCCATCAGCATCTTGACAGGGGGCACAGGAAACACCATATATTTT. This encodes CAISILTGGTGNTIYF.

The rearrangement links TRBV5-1 to TRBJ1-2; no clear D. CDR3 length: 14 residues. Trimming removed 0 bases at V and 6 bases at J, with 12 bases between. Germline V gene lookup returns CDR1 SGHRS and CDR2 YFSETQ. The CDR3 is CASSLDTVVDGYTF. CDR3 in DNA: TGCGCCAGCAGCTTGGATACAGTCGTCGATGGCTACACCTTC.

The chain has TRBV18 and TRBJ2-4; 10 bases agree with TRBD1. There are 17 residues in the CDR3. Per the germline V gene, CDR1 is KGHSH and CDR2 is LQKENI. J gave up 1 base and V 6 bases, and 9 bases lay outside the gene matches. The DNA of the CDR3 is TGTGCCAGCTCGCAAGCCGGGACAGGGGCCGCCAAAAACATTCAGTACTTC. Translating it yields CASSQAGTGAAKNIQYF.

The chain is built from TRBV5-1 and TRBJ1-1; 9 bases map to TRBD1. The J segment lost 3 bases and the V segment lost 3 bases, leaving 3 bases of the junction unmatched. Germline V gene data show CDR1 as SGHRS and CDR2 as YFSETQ. This CDR3 has 14 amino acids. The CDR3 region is CASSSRDRDTEAFF. CDR3 bases: TGCGCCAGCAGCTCCCGGGACAGGGACACTGAAGCTTTCTTT.

The rearrangement uses TRBV5-5 and TRBJ2-7; the D gene is possibly TRBD1 (5 bases). V was clipped by 4 bases and J by 2 bases, with 10 bases between them. The CDR3 is made up of 13 amino acids. The germline V gene has CDR1 SGHKS and CDR2 YYEKEE (reference sequence). CDR3 bases: TGTGCCAGCAGCGAGGACAAGCCCTACGAGCAGTACTTC. It specifies CASSEDKPYEQYF.

Worth noting for this clone: This sample includes further DNA sequences coding for the same CDR3. V and J are TRBV18 and TRBJ1-4; unclear D gene. Germline V gene data show CDR1 as KGHSH and CDR2 as LQKENI. V lost 2 bases, J lost 0 bases, and 4 bases lay in between. This CDR3 has 14 amino acids. The CDR3 nucleotides read TGTGCCAGCTCACCAGGAGCAACTAATGAAAAACTGTTTTTT. As protein: CASSPGATNEKLFF.

This clone was observed once. The chain joins TRBV5-1 to TRBJ2-7; the D gene is possibly TRBD2 (6 bases). The CDR3 runs to 14 residues. Trimming took 4 bases from V and 7 from J, leaving 18 bases between them. The germline gives CDR1 SGHRS, CDR2 YFSETQ. The CDR3 spells CASSPWAGRSEQYF. DNA of the CDR3: TGCGCCAGCAGCCCCTGGGCGGGACGATCTGAGCAGTACTTC.

The rearrangement joins TRBV19 to TRBJ2-3; D gene ambiguous. This CDR3 has 12 residues. Trimming left V 4 bases short and J 5 bases short, with 7 bases between. The germline CDR1 and CDR2 sequences are LNHDA and SQIVND (reference sequence). The CDR3 DNA reads TGTGCCAGTAGTAATTTCCGAGATACGCAGTATTTT. It yields the protein CASSNFRDTQYF. The full variable domain, with the rest looked up from reference TRBV19 and TRBJ2-3, is DGGITQSPKYLFRKEGQNVTLSCEQNLNHDAMYWYRQDPGQGLRLIYYSQIVNDFQKGDIAEGYSVSREKKESFPLTVTSAQKNPTAFYLCASSNFRDTQYFGPGTRLTVL.

The chain recombines TRBV20-1 with TRBJ2-5; a weak D match, TRBD1 (6 bases). Trimming took 6 bases from V and 4 from J, leaving 9 bases between them. The CDR3 sequence is 11 residues long. Per germline, CDR1 DFQATT and CDR2 SNEGSKA (reference sequence). CDR3 protein: CSAAGVETQYF. The CDR3 DNA is TGCAGTGCAGCAGGGGTAGAGACCCAGTACTTC.

The V call is TRBV5-4, the J call TRBJ2-1, with 10 bases aligning to TRBD1. The CDR3 consists of 16 residues. The J segment lost 4 bases and the V segment lost 4 bases, leaving 8 bases of the junction unmatched. Germline V gives CDR1 SGHNT, CDR2 YYREEE (reference sequence). CDR3 sequence (DNA): TGTGCCAGCAGCCCTCCGGGACAGGGGACGTACAATGAGCAGTTCTTC. Amino acids: CASSPPGQGTYNEQFF.

The gene calls are TRBV7-2 and TRBJ2-5; TRBD2 matches at 9 bases. J was trimmed by 3 bases and V by 5 bases; bases with no gene match: 10. This CDR3 is 16 amino acids long. Per germline, CDR1 SGHTA and CDR2 FQGNSA. This CDR3 is CASSLSRLAAKETQYF. The CDR3 coding sequence is TGTGCCAGCAGCCTATCTAGACTAGCGGCCAAAGAGACCCAGTACTTC.

This clone was recorded a few times. The rearrangement joins TRBV5-1 to TRBJ1-1; 9 positions agree with TRBD1. The CDR3 totals 15 residues. Per the germline V gene, CDR1 is SGHRS and CDR2 is YFSETQ. Germline trimming cut 0 bases from V and 4 bases from J; bases unmatched to any gene: 4. The CDR3 nucleotides are TGCGCCAGCAGCTTGGAAACGACAGGGGGCACTGAAGCTTTCTTT. It specifies CASSLETTGGTEAFF. The complete variable domain, with remaining parts taken from reference TRBV5-1 and TRBJ1-1, reads KAGVTQTPRYLIKTRGQQVTLSCSPISGHRSVSWYQQTPGQGLQFLFEYFSETQRNKGNFPGRFSGRQFSNSRSEMNVSTLELGDSALYLCASSLETTGGTEAFFGQGTRLTVV.

The chain links TRBV11-2 to TRBJ2-1; no reliable D call. V dropped 0 bases and J dropped 3 bases, with 9 bases sitting between them. Germline-derived CDR1 and CDR2 are SGHAT and FQNNGV. CDR3 length: 15 amino acids. The CDR3 loop reads CASSLDPRFYNEQFF. The CDR3 DNA reads TGTGCCAGCAGCTTAGACCCTAGATTCTACAATGAGCAGTTCTTC.

The chain is built from TRBV7-3 and TRBJ2-1, with 8 nucleotides matching TRBD2. Per the germline V gene, CDR1 is SGHTA and CDR2 is FQGTGA. The CDR3 extends over 13 amino acids. Trimming at V came to 4 bases and at J to 11 bases, leaving 7 bases not matched to a gene. The CDR3 spells CASSSGGDLQQFF. The DNA for the CDR3 is TGTGCCAGCAGCTCCGGGGGGGACCTCCAGCAGTTCTTC.

The CDR3 protein is CASSPMELGGTNEKLFF. Written as DNA, the CDR3 is TGTGCCAGCTCCCCGATGGAGCTTGGGGGCACTAATGAAAAACTGTTTTTT. The chain links TRBV18 to TRBJ1-4; possibly TRBD1 for D (6 bases). V was shortened by 6 bases and J by 2 bases, with 19 bases between the two germline ends. CDR1 and CDR2 (germline): KGHSH, LQKENI. CDR3 length: 17 residues.

This clone was seen more than once but under ten times. The chain employs TRBV18 and TRBJ1-1; D is unclear. Trimming stripped 2 bases from V and 0 bases from J, with 16 bases between. CDR1 and CDR2 (germline): KGHSH, LQKENI. The CDR3 length is 17 residues. CDR3 loop: CASSPKAESRMNTEAFF. Here the CDR3 DNA reads TGTGCCAGCTCACCAAAGGCGGAATCGAGGATGAACACTGAAGCTTTCTTT.

The genes are TRBV3-1 (or the pseudogene TRBV3-2) and TRBJ1-2; D is ambiguous. Trimming cost V 1 base and J 8 bases, with 5 bases left between them. Germline loops: CDR1 LGHDT, CDR2 YNNKEL (reference sequence). The CDR3 sequence is 11 residues long. This chain's CDR3 is CASSQGRGYTF. Written as DNA, the CDR3 is TGTGCCAGCAGCCAAGGGAGGGGCTACACCTTC.

The chain carries TRBV6-1 and TRBJ2-4; 7 nucleotides line up with TRBD1. The CDR3 is 15 residues long. V lost 0 bases and J lost 4; bases outside the gene matches: 3. Germline V gene data show CDR1 as MNHNS and CDR2 as SASEGT. The DNA for the CDR3 is TGTGCCAGCAGTGAAGCCGAACAGGGGAAAAACATTCAGTACTTC. It yields the protein CASSEAEQGKNIQYF.

This sequence joins TRBV12-3 or TRBV12-4 and TRBJ1-3; D gene ambiguous. The CDR3 is 12 amino acids. V lost 3 bases to trimming and J lost 5 bases, with 5 bases between them. CDR3 DNA: TGTGCCAGCAGTTTTTCCAGAAACACCATATATTTT. Protein sequence: CASSFSRNTIYF.

This chain connects TRBV29-1 to TRBJ1-2; D gene unclear. Trimming cost V 0 bases and J 0 bases, with 11 bases left between them. The germline gives CDR1 SQVTM, CDR2 ANQGSEA. The CDR3 spans 15 residues. The CDR3 reads CSVEDSGGSNYGYTF. Written as DNA, the CDR3 is TGCAGCGTTGAAGATTCTGGCGGATCTAACTATGGCTACACCTTC.

In its sample, this clone was seen once. The chain's CDR3 is CASSLMGGTAYNEQFF. The CDR3 DNA sequence: TGTGCCAGCAGCTTAATGGGAGGGACTGCCTACAATGAGCAGTTCTTC. This chain connects TRBV7-3 to TRBJ2-1; 7 nucleotides agree with TRBD2. CDR3 size: 16 residues. Germline CDR1 is SGHTA and CDR2 is FQGTGA. After removal of 1 base from V and 2 bases from J, the junction contained 5 bases not matched to a gene. Using reference TRBV7-3 and TRBJ2-1 for the parts outside the CDR3, the full variable domain is GAGVSQTPSNKVTEKGKYVELRCDPISGHTALYWYRQSLGQGPEFLIYFQGTGAADDSGLPNDRFFAVRPEGSVSTLKIQRTERGDSAVYLCASSLMGGTAYNEQFFGPGTRLTVL.

This clone was seen once. This rearrangement joins TRBV3-1 (or the pseudogene TRBV3-2) to TRBJ1-6, with D possibly matching TRBD1 (6 bases). The V end lost 5 bases, the J end lost 9 bases, and 11 bases lay between the germline ends. This CDR3 is 13 amino acids long. Germline assignment: CDR1 LGHDT and CDR2 YNNKEL (reference sequence). The CDR3 nucleotides are TGTGCCAGCAGCAGAGGGACATTTTCACCCCTCCACTTT. It codes for CASSRGTFSPLHF.

The chain carries TRBV27 and TRBJ2-7; 12 bases fit TRBD2. V lost 5 bases and J lost 3; bases outside the gene matches: 5. The germline V gene has CDR1 MNHEY and CDR2 SMNVEV (reference sequence). There are 15 residues in the CDR3. The CDR3 DNA reads as TGTGCCAGCAGTATCTCGACTAGCGGGAGCTACGAGCAGTACTTC. It is translated as CASSISTSGSYEQYF.

The chain joins TRBV3-1 (or the pseudogene TRBV3-2) to TRBJ2-1, with 9 bases fitting TRBD2. Germline V gene sequence: CDR1 LGHDT, CDR2 YNNKEL (reference sequence). The ends lost 5 bases at V and 7 bases at J; junction bases unmatched: 12. The CDR3 length is 16 residues. The CDR3 DNA follows: TGTGCCAGCAGCTCGACATTAGCGGGAGTGGGGAATGAGCAGTTCTTC. The encoded protein is CASSSTLAGVGNEQFF.

V usage is TRBV9 and J usage is TRBJ1-1; maybe TRBD1 (5 bases). Germline values: CDR1 SGDLS, CDR2 YYNGEE. V was cut by 0 bases and J by 4 bases, with 13 bases left in between. This CDR3 contains 15 residues. CDR3 sequence: CASSVAWGGVTEAFF. The CDR3, as DNA: TGTGCCAGCAGCGTAGCTTGGGGCGGCGTCACTGAAGCTTTCTTT. Looking up the rest from reference TRBV9 and TRBJ1-1 gives the full variable domain: DSGVTQTPKHLITATGQRVTLRCSPRSGDLSVYWYQQSLDQGLQFLIQYYNGEERAKGNILERFSAQQFPDLHSELNLSSLELGDSALYFCASSVAWGGVTEAFFGQGTRLTVV.

The chain employs TRBV5-1 and TRBJ2-3, with D hard to call. CDR3 size: 15 residues. Germline CDR1 reads SGHRS; CDR2 reads YFSETQ. V was clipped by 1 base and J by 0 bases, with 9 bases between them. In DNA form, the CDR3 reads TGCGCCAGCAGCTTGTCCCCGGTTAGCACAGATACGCAGTATTTT. Protein product: CASSLSPVSTDTQYF.